This T cell receptor beta chain stems from a study of response to subunit inactivated influenza vaccine. Notes on the study in general: New T cells are recruited in small numbers by each seasonal influenza vaccination, according to the authors' suggestion.

TCRdb independently ran MiXCR on the RT-PCR reads; one entry per CDR3 protein. The profile shows more than 700,000 distinct CDR3 sequences, 21% of them singletons. This CDR3 spans 17 amino acids. The germline V gene encodes CDR1 LGHNA and CDR2 YSLEER. V was pared by 2 bases and J by 7 bases, with 12 bases of the junction left unmatched. Comments on this clonotype: Its cognate antigen is unknown.

Sequenced here: PBMCs from blood, sampled 5 days after vaccination. This TCR came from a middle-aged man who received an inactivated influenza vaccine. The chain joins TRBV4-3 to TRBJ2-7, with 12 bases that match TRBD2. CDR3 nucleotides: TGCGCCAGCAGCCAATATTCTAGCGGGAGGGGGAAAGGGGAGCAGTACTTC. Translation gives CASSQYSSGRGKGEQYF.